Listed below are T cell receptor beta chains from one sample, sequenced in a study of shared clonotypes between healthy human individuals. Sequencing used immunoSEQ multiplex PCR; TCRdb keeps in-frame clones, though not all of them. The sample lists about 380,000 clones, approximately 97% occurring once. The specimen sequenced was memory CD8+ T cells sorted from blood. Every receptor here comes from a man under 40 in good health. Both conserved end residues are trimmed from each CDR3.

length: 12
V: TRBV28
J: TRBJ2-6
CDR3: ASNRAAGANVLT

length: 12
V: TRBV6-5
J: TRBJ1-2
CDR3: ASTPDRGRYGYT

length: 11
V: TRBV5-1
J: TRBJ1-2
CDR3: ASSLVGGYGYT

length: 13
V: TRBV10-3
J: TRBJ2-1
CDR3: AISETRTGTNEQF

length: 9
V: TRBV29-1
J: TRBJ2-7
CDR3: SVGTSYEQY

length: 13
V: TRBV6-1
J: TRBJ2-1
CDR3: ASSPGDHTGNEQF

length: 12
V: TRBV5-4
J: TRBJ2-7
CDR3: ASSLSGQPYEQY

length: 13
V: TRBV5-4
J: TRBJ1-1
CDR3: ASSLPRDRGTEAF

length: 10
V: TRBV29-1
J: TRBJ1-6
CDR3: SVGTGDSPLH

length: 12
V: TRBV30
J: TRBJ2-2
CDR3: AWGLAGNTGELF

length: 12
V: TRBV2
J: TRBJ2-4
CDR3: ASSVTGGKNIQY

length: 13
V: TRBV27
J: TRBJ1-5
CDR3: ASSLSGDGNQPQH

length: 12
V: TRBV5-4
J: TRBJ2-1
CDR3: ASSFRAGYNEQF

length: 13
V: TRBV5-6
J: TRBJ2-1
CDR3: ASSLNLGDYNEQF

length: 11
V: TRBV19
J: TRBJ2-5
CDR3: ASSISAVETQY

length: 12
V: TRBV10-2
J: TRBJ1-3
CDR3: ASRMTGSGNTIY

length: 11
V: TRBV7-9
J: TRBJ2-7
CDR3: ASTVDTAYEQY

length: 12
V: TRBV28
J: TRBJ2-1
CDR3: ASRLAKGRDEQF

length: 13
V: TRBV14
J: TRBJ2-7
CDR3: ASSQARTGLDEQY

length: 14
V: TRBV7-6
J: TRBJ2-3
CDR3: ASSPRATGGADTQY

length: 13
V: TRBV7-9
J: TRBJ2-2
CDR3: ASSLTGADTGELF

length: 12
V: TRBV9
J: TRBJ2-1
CDR3: ASSGTSGSNEQF

length: 13
V: TRBV2
J: TRBJ2-4
CDR3: ASSELAGFKNIQY

length: 11
V: TRBV6-1
J: TRBJ2-3
CDR3: ASVTSGTDTQY

length: 12
V: TRBV7-3
J: TRBJ2-3
CDR3: ASSLGISPDTQY

length: 13
V: TRBV28
J: TRBJ2-6
CDR3: ASSSRGSGANVLT

length: 11
V: TRBV21-1
J: TRBJ1-2
CDR3: ASSKRWGYGYT

length: 9
V: TRBV20-1
J: TRBJ1-2
CDR3: SAWTRGGYT

length: 12
V: TRBV6-5
J: TRBJ2-1
CDR3: ASTGTSGRNEQF

length: 13
V: TRBV4-2
J: TRBJ1-2
CDR3: ASSQEVVGNYGYT

length: 13
V: TRBV7-9
J: TRBJ2-1
CDR3: ASFPWPSSYNEQF

length: 9
V: TRBV20-1
J: TRBJ2-3
CDR3: SARGGYTQY

length: 10
V: TRBV28
J: TRBJ1-1
CDR3: ASSLLKTEAF

length: 11
V: TRBV5-6
J: TRBJ2-7
CDR3: ASSLEPRGFLH

length: 14
V: TRBV4-3
J: TRBJ2-7
CDR3: ASSQDTGTGGYEQY

length: 8
V: TRBV6-6
J: TRBJ2-7
CDR3: APGGGEQY

length: 14
V: TRBV9
J: TRBJ2-5
CDR3: ASSVGMSTGLETQY

length: 11
V: TRBV4-1
J: TRBJ2-5
CDR3: ASSQGLLETQY

length: 14
V: TRBV11-2
J: TRBJ2-2
CDR3: ASSESGRVKTGELF

length: 15
V: TRBV4-1
J: TRBJ2-3
CDR3: ASSQPRSGTSTDTQY

length: 8
V: TRBV27
J: TRBJ2-5
CDR3: ARTTSSQY

length: 11
V: TRBV5-6
J: TRBJ2-7
CDR3: ASSPDRKHEQY

length: 10
V: TRBV7-9
J: TRBJ2-1
CDR3: ASSLGSNEQF

length: 11
V: TRBV7-9
J: TRBJ2-3
CDR3: ASSTRGTDTQY

length: 12
V: TRBV10-3
J: TRBJ2-2
CDR3: AISGTSGTGELF

length: 10
V: TRBV19
J: TRBJ1-1
CDR3: ACRWGNTEAF

length: 10
V: TRBV6-5
J: TRBJ2-2
CDR3: ASSYHTGELF

length: 14
V: TRBV19
J: TRBJ2-1
CDR3: ASSQAHLISYNEQF

length: 11
V: TRBV7-9
J: TRBJ2-5
CDR3: ASSAGPQGSQY

length: 14
V: TRBV4-2
J: TRBJ2-4
CDR3: ASSQEPQAHVNIQY

length: 11
V: TRBV5-3
J: TRBJ1-5
CDR3: ARSLRCYQPQH